The 20 T cell receptor beta chains below come from one sample, sequenced in a study of cytomegalovirus exposure and HLA in healthy donors. Primers: 60 Vbeta forward and 13 Jbeta reverse. Assay: immunoSEQ multiplex PCR; the TCRdb copy retains only in-frame clones and omits some. The table lists around 130,000 clones, about 80% of them singletons, with about 0.94% in the top ten. Specimen: PBMCs. These receptors all come from a human donor in good health.

The chain links TRBV6-6 to TRBJ2-5, with D possibly being TRBD1 (6 bases). The length of the CDR3 is 13 residues. Trimming removed 6 bases at V and 2 bases at J, with 10 bases between. Looked up from germline, CDR1 is MNHNY and CDR2 is SVGAGI (reference sequence). The CDR3 spells CASRYGQQETQYF. CDR3 bases: TGTGCCAGCAGATACGGACAGCAAGAGACCCAGTACTTC.

About this clone itself: At one end, the junction sequence differs from germline, possibly due to a read error. This chain joins TRBV7-9 and TRBJ1-2; D uncertain. The germline gives CDR1 SEHNR, CDR2 FQNEAQ (reference sequence). The CDR3 loop spans 13 amino acids. This CDR3 is CSSSGTVRHGYTF. In DNA form, the CDR3 reads TGTTCCAGCTCGGGTACCGTTCGTCATGGCTACACCTTC.

V usage is TRBV9 and J usage is TRBJ2-1; a possible D gene is TRBD2 (6 bases). Trimming took off 0 bases at V and 9 bases at J, with 16 bases between the two ends. CDR3 size: 15 residues. Germline V gives CDR1 SGDLS, CDR2 YYNGEE. CDR3 sequence: CASSVGVLEGGEQFF. For the CDR3, the DNA is TGTGCCAGCAGCGTAGGAGTACTAGAGGGAGGTGAGCAGTTCTTC.

The chain recombines TRBV27 with TRBJ2-4; the D is unclear. The CDR3 loop spans 13 amino acids. Germline CDR1 reads MNHEY; CDR2 reads SMNVEV (reference sequence). Trimming cost V 4 bases and J 4 bases, with 8 bases left between them. The DNA of the CDR3 is TGTGCCAGCAGTTCAACGGTGAAAAACATTCAGTACTTC. This encodes CASSSTVKNIQYF.

This clone was counted a few times. The chain links TRBV4-1 to TRBJ1-2; perhaps TRBD1 as D (5 bases). Trimming cost V 0 bases and J 6 bases, with 11 bases left between them. The CDR3 is 14 residues long. Germline CDR1 is MGHRA and CDR2 is YSYEKL. CDR3 region: CASSQDETEDGYTF. CDR3 coding DNA: TGCGCCAGCAGCCAAGATGAGACAGAGGATGGCTACACCTTC.

CDR3: CASSLWRGGETQYF. The CDR3 nucleotides read TGTGCCAGCAGCTTATGGCGGGGGGGAGAGACCCAGTACTTC. V is TRBV7-2 and J is TRBJ2-5, with TRBD2 matching over 9 bases. Germline assignment: CDR1 SGHTA and CDR2 FQGNSA. CDR3 length: 14 residues. The ends lost 2 bases at V and 4 bases at J; junction bases unmatched: 2.

This clone was recorded a few times. J is TRBJ1-2 and V is TRBV6-1; D perhaps matches TRBD1 (6 bases). The ends were cut back, 10 bases at V and 4 bases at J, with 10 bases in the middle. This CDR3 spans 11 amino acids. Looked up from germline, CDR1 is MNHNS and CDR2 is SASEGT. CDR3 protein: CATTQGYGYTF. The CDR3 region has the DNA TGTGCCACCACACAGGGCTATGGCTACACCTTC.

The chain combines TRBV27 with TRBJ1-3, with TRBD1 identical over 7 bases. Trimming removed 4 bases from V and 4 bases from J; junction bases left unmatched: 16. This CDR3 is 18 amino acids long. Germline CDR1 MNHEY, CDR2 SMNVEV (reference sequence). CDR3 region: CASSSYPPRQGYGNTIYF. The CDR3 nucleotides read TGTGCCAGCAGTTCCTACCCCCCAAGACAGGGTTACGGAAACACCATATATTTT.

The gene calls are TRBV6-5 and TRBJ2-5; 7 bases fit TRBD1. The CDR3 extends over 13 amino acids. The ends lost 10 bases at V and 1 base at J; junction bases unmatched: 6. Looked up from germline, CDR1 is MNHEY and CDR2 is SVGAGI. This CDR3 is CATRDRAQETQYF. CDR3 nucleotide sequence: TGTGCCACCCGGGACAGAGCCCAAGAGACCCAGTACTTC.

The gene calls are TRBV2 and TRBJ1-4; tentatively, D is TRBD1 (5 bases). The length of the CDR3 is 14 residues. Between the trimmed V and J ends, which lost 10 bases and 0 bases, there was a span of 12 bases. CDR1 and CDR2 from the germline V gene are SNHLY and FYNNEI. The CDR3 loop is CATNKGATNEKLFF. DNA of the CDR3: TGTGCCACCAATAAAGGGGCAACTAATGAAAAACTGTTTTTT.

The chain couples TRBV7-8 to TRBJ2-7; 7 nucleotides agree with TRBD1. CDR1 SGHVS and CDR2 FQNEAQ come from the germline V gene. This CDR3 spans 14 amino acids. V gave up 5 bases and J gave up 1 base; unmatched junction bases: 5. CDR3 sequence reads: CASSHTGASYEQYF. The DNA for the CDR3 is TGTGCCAGCAGCCATACAGGGGCGTCCTACGAGCAGTACTTC.

This clone was seen a few times. The CDR3: CASSLAAGTGELFF. DNA for the CDR3: TGCGCCAGCAGCTTGGCCGCGGGCACCGGGGAGCTGTTTTTT. The V and J genes are TRBV5-1 and TRBJ2-2; maybe TRBD2 (5 bases). The CDR3 has 14 amino acids. CDR1 is SGHRS, CDR2 YFSETQ, per germline. Trimming removed 0 bases from V and 4 bases from J, with 7 bases in between.

V gene TRBV12-5 combines with J gene TRBJ2-2, with D hard to call. The CDR3 consists of 14 residues. V lost 4 bases and J 2 bases, leaving 8 bases between the germline ends. Germline CDR1 reads LGHNT; CDR2 reads FRNRAP. CDR3 loop: CASGYEFNTGELFF. The CDR3 DNA is TGTGCTAGTGGTTATGAGTTTAACACCGGGGAGCTGTTTTTT.

This chain uses TRBV6-5 with TRBJ2-7; possible D gene TRBD2, 5 bases. There are 15 residues in the CDR3. Trimming removed 2 bases at V and 3 bases at J, with 14 bases between. CDR1 MNHEY and CDR2 SVGAGI come from the germline V gene. The CDR3 bases are TGTGCCAGCAGTTACCCTTCTGGGAGAAGCTACGAGCAGTACTTC. Its translation is CASSYPSGRSYEQYF.

The chain has TRBV19 and TRBJ1-2; D gene ambiguous. In germline, CDR1 is LNHDA, CDR2 SQIVND (reference sequence). V was shortened by 5 bases and J by 9 bases, with 13 bases between the two germline ends. The CDR3 is 12 residues long. The CDR3 DNA is TGTGCCAGTAGTCCATTTTCTGAGAGCTACACCTTC. It codes for CASSPFSESYTF.

This clone came up a few times. The V call is TRBV10-2, the J call TRBJ1-1, with a possible D match to TRBD1 (6 bases). The germline V gene has CDR1 WSHSY and CDR2 SAAADI. V lost 6 bases to trimming and J lost 1 base, with 15 bases between them. There are 15 residues in the CDR3. Written as DNA, the CDR3 is TGCGCCAGCAGAACAGGGATGTGGGAGAACACTGAAGCTTTCTTT. Amino acid sequence: CASRTGMWENTEAFF.

CDR3 coding DNA: TGTGCTAGTGGTACAGGACTAGCGGGGGTCGGGTTCTTC. It yields the protein CASGTGLAGVGFF. This chain uses TRBV12-5 with TRBJ2-1; TRBD2 matches 13 bases. Germline CDR1 reads LGHNT; CDR2 reads FRNRAP. This CDR3 region has 13 residues. The trim removed 5 bases at V and 15 bases at J, leaving 7 bases unmatched.

The genes are TRBV19 and TRBJ2-1; D is uncertain. Deletions cut 3 bases from V and 5 bases from J, with 11 bases between. Per the germline V gene, CDR1 is LNHDA and CDR2 is SQIVND (reference sequence). The CDR3 runs to 14 residues. This CDR3 is CASSIGDFDNEQFF. DNA of the CDR3: TGTGCCAGTAGTATCGGAGACTTCGACAATGAGCAGTTCTTC.

This sequence joins TRBV29-1 and TRBJ1-5, with a tentative D call TRBD1 (6 bases). Between the trimmed V and J ends, which lost 4 bases and 4 bases, there was a span of 11 bases. The CDR3 has 13 amino acids. CDR1 and CDR2 (germline): SQVTM, ANQGSEA. CDR3 nucleotides: TGCAGCGTTGTGTCCACAGGGAATCAGCCCCAGCATTTT. Translation gives CSVVSTGNQPQHF.

In the case of this clone: The germline gene is not matched at one end of the junction; a read error may be the cause. J is TRBJ1-4 and V is TRBV7-9; 7 positions match TRBD1. CDR1 is SEHNR and CDR2 is FQNEAQ in the germline V gene (reference sequence). CDR3 length: 16 amino acids. The CDR3 nucleotides are TGTTCCAGCAGCCCCAACAGGGGAGCAACTAATGAAAAACTGTTTTTT. It encodes CSSSPNRGATNEKLFF. The complete variable domain, with remaining parts taken from reference TRBV7-9 and TRBJ1-4, reads DTGVSQNPRHKITKRGQNVTFRCDPISEHNRLYWYRQTLGQGPEFLTYFQNEAQLEKSRLLSDRFSAERPKGSFSTLEIQRTEQGDSAMYLCSSSPNRGATNEKLFFGSGTQLSVL.